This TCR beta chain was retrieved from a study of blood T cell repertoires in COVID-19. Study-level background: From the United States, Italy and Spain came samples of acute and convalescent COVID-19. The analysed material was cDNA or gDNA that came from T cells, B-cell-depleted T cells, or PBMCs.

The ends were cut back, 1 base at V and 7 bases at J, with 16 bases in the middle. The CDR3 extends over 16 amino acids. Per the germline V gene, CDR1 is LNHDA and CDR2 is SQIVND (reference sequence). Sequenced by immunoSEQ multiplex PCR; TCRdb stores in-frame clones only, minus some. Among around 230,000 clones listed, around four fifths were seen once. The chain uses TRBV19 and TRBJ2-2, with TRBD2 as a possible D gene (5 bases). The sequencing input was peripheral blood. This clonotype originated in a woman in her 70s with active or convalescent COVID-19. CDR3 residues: CASSIGPGKIVGELFF. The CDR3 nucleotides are TGTGCCAGTAGTATAGGTCCCGGGAAGATTGTCGGGGAGCTGTTTTTT.